A selection of T cell receptor beta chains follows, all from one sample in a study of T cell repertoires in cytomegalovirus infection. TCRdb re-analysed the reads in MiXCR, keeping a single row per CDR3 protein. The data show about 250,000 distinct CDR3 sequences, around an eighth seen once. Input material: PBMCs. These receptors originate from a human donor in good health (CMV status not recorded). Some clones in this sample may be carry-over from other donors' samples. Each CDR3 is given with its conserved first and last residue.

CDR3aa	v_gene
CANSNYRGGYGQYF	TRBV7-2
CSVEDLTGVDEKLFF	TRBV29-1
CSVGSRFNEQFF	TRBV29-1
CASSFGVGGQGNEKLFF	TRBV28
CASNPSPQNYGYTF	TRBV28
CASARTGRPNTEAFF	TRBV28
CASSRKGAYEQYF	TRBV5-5
CSAHGLDNQPQHF	TRBV20-1
CASSQSSGQGMGQYF	TRBV23-1
CASSLIQGGISDQPQHF	TRBV28
CASSLSGRNTDTQYF	TRBV28
CSVEVWDRGNTIYF	TRBV29-1
CASSFKTLAPNEQFF	TRBV7-2
CASSIGRSSGRVGETQYF	TRBV19
CASSFAGPHLDQPQHF	TRBV7-2
CASSQEKTSVDTQYF	TRBV4-3
CASSTLLPNYGYTF	TRBV28
CASSLVTKETQYF	TRBV12-3/TRBV12-4
CASSPRTSGREYQETQYF	TRBV7-8
CTSSNPTDDSYEQYF	TRBV5-1
CASSQGQHGNEKLFF	TRBV2
CASSLGRTGRGYTF	TRBV7-2
CASSSTTRPPRNEQFF	TRBV28